The 23 T cell receptor beta chains listed next were all sequenced from one sample in a study of cytomegalovirus exposure and HLA in healthy donors. Use of 60 Vbeta and 13 Jbeta primers characterized the PCR. Using immunoSEQ multiplex PCR, the repertoire was profiled, and TCRdb retains in-frame clones only, with some absent. The sample gives some 70,000 clones, approximately 82% of which show up once; 1.9% is in the top ten. Sequenced input: PBMCs. Source of these receptors: a man younger than 35 in good health and CMV-seronegative.

The chain carries TRBV29-1 and TRBJ2-3; 8 positions match TRBD1. Germline lookup yields CDR1 SQVTM and CDR2 ANQGSEA. Trimming removed 2 bases from V and 9 bases from J; junction bases left unmatched: 7. The CDR3 covers 13 residues. CDR3 in DNA: TGCAGCGTTGAACAATACAGGGGGTCGACGCAGTATTTT. Amino acid sequence: CSVEQYRGSTQYF.

The V gene is TRBV19, the J gene TRBJ2-1, with D perhaps TRBD1 (7 bases). The CDR3 contains 15 residues. V was pared by 5 bases and J by 5 bases, with 16 bases between. Germline V gene data show CDR1 as LNHDA and CDR2 as SQIVND (reference sequence). The CDR3 bases are TGTGCCAGTAGTCTAACAGGGGCGGGAAACAATGAGCAGTTCTTC. Translation gives CASSLTGAGNNEQFF.

V and J are TRBV5-1 and TRBJ2-1; possible D gene TRBD2, 5 bases. Trimming took 0 bases from V and 5 from J, leaving 15 bases between them. The CDR3 is 16 amino acids. Looked up from germline, CDR1 is SGHRS and CDR2 is YFSETQ. CDR3 residues: CASSLEVGRRNNEQFF. CDR3 bases: TGCGCCAGCAGCTTGGAGGTTGGCAGGAGGAACAATGAGCAGTTCTTC. Combining the CDR3 with reference TRBV5-1 and TRBJ2-1 gives the whole variable domain KAGVTQTPRYLIKTRGQQVTLSCSPISGHRSVSWYQQTPGQGLQFLFEYFSETQRNKGNFPGRFSGRQFSNSRSEMNVSTLELGDSALYLCASSLEVGRRNNEQFFGPGTRLTVL.

The gene calls are TRBV30 and TRBJ2-1; tentatively, D is TRBD2 (5 bases). Germline lookup yields CDR1 GTSNPN and CDR2 SVGIG (reference sequence). V lost 2 bases to trimming and J lost 12 bases, with 17 bases between them. The CDR3 has 13 residues. The CDR3 nucleotides are TGTGCCTGGAGTCCGGGATCATACAAATCGCAGTTCTTC. This codes for CAWSPGSYKSQFF.

This chain joins TRBV4-3 and TRBJ1-2; D is uncertain. CDR1 and CDR2 (germline): LGHNA, YSLEER. The CDR3 runs to 17 residues. Trimming took 0 bases from V and 0 from J, leaving 14 bases between them. The chain's CDR3 is CASSQESTMVANYGYTF. DNA for the CDR3: TGCGCCAGCAGCCAAGAATCCACCATGGTAGCTAACTATGGCTACACCTTC.

This clone was recorded only once. The chain recombines TRBV27 with TRBJ2-2; D unclear. Germline lookup yields CDR1 MNHEY and CDR2 SMNVEV (reference sequence). The CDR3 extends over 15 amino acids. V lost 2 bases and J lost 0, with 7 bases in between. CDR3 in amino acids: CASSLVAANTGELFF. CDR3 coding DNA: TGTGCCAGCAGTTTAGTTGCGGCGAACACCGGGGAGCTGTTTTTT.

CDR3 in DNA: TGTGCCAGCAGGCGAACCTCTAGCGGGGGTTACAATGAGCAGTTCTTC. Encoded protein: CASRRTSSGGYNEQFF. This chain connects TRBV4-2 to TRBJ2-1; TRBD2 matches at 10 bases. Looked up from germline, CDR1 is LGHNA and CDR2 is YNFKEQ. This CDR3 is 16 amino acids long. V was pared by 6 bases and J by 4 bases, with 9 bases of the junction left unmatched.

This chain joins TRBV10-3 and TRBJ2-1; 8 bases match TRBD1. CDR1 ENHRY and CDR2 SYGVKD come from the germline V gene. Trimming removed 4 bases from V and 0 bases from J; junction bases left unmatched: 5. This CDR3 is built from 16 residues. DNA for the CDR3: TGTGCCATCAGTGTTCTTGGGACAGGCTCCTACAATGAGCAGTTCTTC. This gives the protein CAISVLGTGSYNEQFF.

The rearrangement joins TRBV28 to TRBJ1-1; 7 bases align to TRBD1. From germline, CDR1 is MDHEN and CDR2 SYDVKM. This CDR3 is 17 amino acids long. After removal of 1 base from V and 0 bases from J, the junction contained 8 bases not matched to a gene. The CDR3, as DNA: TGTGCCAGCAGTTTATCCCAATGGGGACAGATGAACACTGAAGCTTTCTTT. Its protein is CASSLSQWGQMNTEAFF.

This chain links TRBV30 with TRBJ2-7; 8 bases align to TRBD1. The CDR3 covers 16 residues. Trimming removed 2 bases from V and 4 bases from J; junction bases left unmatched: 13. The germline V gene has CDR1 GTSNPN and CDR2 SVGIG (reference sequence). DNA of the CDR3: TGTGCCTGGAGTTCCAAGACCAGGGGGCCGTTGTACGAGCAGTACTTC. This encodes CAWSSKTRGPLYEQYF. Supplemented by reference TRBV30 and TRBJ2-7, the full variable domain reads SQTIHQWPATLVQPVGSPLSLECTVEGTSNPNLYWYRQAAGRGLQLLFYSVGIGQISSEVPQNLSASRPQDRQFILSSKKLLLSDSGFYLCAWSSKTRGPLYEQYFGPGTRLTVT.

J is TRBJ2-5 and V is TRBV18; D perhaps matches TRBD1 (6 bases). The V end lost 0 bases, the J end lost 3 bases, and 14 bases lay between the germline ends. Looked up from germline, CDR1 is KGHSH and CDR2 is LQKENI. The CDR3 extends over 16 amino acids. CDR3 residues: CASSPPSAGAKETQYF. As DNA, the CDR3 is TGTGCCAGCTCACCACCGTCGGCAGGGGCTAAAGAGACCCAGTACTTC.

This chain connects TRBV9 to TRBJ2-3; D not certain. CDR1 and CDR2 from the germline V gene are SGDLS and YYNGEE. Trimming cost V 3 bases and J 2 bases, with 7 bases left between them. This CDR3 is built from 13 residues. The CDR3 loop is CASSGLNTDTQYF. The CDR3 DNA reads as TGTGCCAGCAGCGGGCTTAACACAGATACGCAGTATTTT.

This clone was observed once. V is TRBV13 and J is TRBJ1-6; D call uncertain. The CDR3 is 14 amino acids. CDR1 PRHDT and CDR2 FYEKMQ come from the germline V gene (reference sequence). V lost 3 bases and J lost 9, with 12 bases in between. CDR3 sequence reads: CASSLEAKGSPLHF. The CDR3 DNA reads TGTGCCAGCAGCTTGGAGGCTAAAGGTTCACCCCTCCACTTT.

The chain recombines TRBV19 with TRBJ2-5, with 9 bases lining up with TRBD1. Germline V CDR1 and CDR2: LNHDA, SQIVND (reference sequence). The CDR3 contains 14 residues. With V trimmed by 5 bases and J by 5 bases, 6 bases remained unmatched. The CDR3 DNA reads TGTGCCAGTAGTCCCGGGACAGGGTCGGAGACCCAGTACTTC. It translates to CASSPGTGSETQYF.

The CDR3 DNA reads as TGTGCCAGCAGTCTCGACAGGAACACTGAAGCTTTCTTT. As protein: CASSLDRNTEAFF. The genes are TRBV6-6 and TRBJ1-1, with a tentative D call TRBD1 (5 bases). The CDR3 runs to 13 residues. Germline CDR1 MNHNY, CDR2 SVGAGI (reference sequence). Trimming stripped 5 bases from V and 1 base from J, with 8 bases between.

V and J are TRBV7-2 and TRBJ1-4; the match to TRBD1 covers 7 bases. After removal of 6 bases from V and 2 bases from J, the junction contained 9 bases not matched to a gene. This CDR3 has 16 residues. CDR1 is SGHTA and CDR2 is FQGNSA in the germline V gene. The CDR3 DNA sequence: TGTGCCAGCAGTTTCTACCACAGGGGTACTAATGAAAAACTGTTTTTT. Protein sequence: CASSFYHRGTNEKLFF.

The chain carries TRBV7-9 and TRBJ2-3; perhaps TRBD1 as D (6 bases). The CDR3 runs 14 residues. Germline V CDR1 and CDR2: SEHNR, FQNEAQ (reference sequence). Trimming cost V 3 bases and J 6 bases, with 13 bases left between them. The CDR3 region is CASSFGRGGDTQYF. The CDR3 bases are TGTGCCAGCAGCTTCGGCAGGGGTGGTGATACGCAGTATTTT.

This sequence joins TRBV9 and TRBJ2-7, with D possibly matching TRBD2 (5 bases). Trimming stripped 4 bases from V and 2 bases from J, with 16 bases between. Germline loops: CDR1 SGDLS, CDR2 YYNGEE. The length of the CDR3 is 15 residues. The CDR3 here is CASSPRSEATYEQYF. CDR3 in DNA: TGTGCCAGCAGCCCCCGTAGCGAGGCGACCTACGAGCAGTACTTC.

The chain employs TRBV28 and TRBJ2-7; 7 bases map to TRBD1. Germline loops: CDR1 MDHEN, CDR2 SYDVKM. V gave up 7 bases and J gave up 1 base; unmatched junction bases: 13. The CDR3 runs 16 residues. CDR3 bases: TGTGCCAGCACTCCAGGGGGACAAACTTCATCCTACGAGCAGTACTTC. Its protein product is CASTPGGQTSSYEQYF.

This clone was counted only a few times. This rearrangement joins TRBV6-1 to TRBJ1-5; no reliable D call. CDR3 length: 13 amino acids. CDR1 and CDR2 from the germline V gene are MNHNS and SASEGT. The V end lost 5 bases, the J end lost 1 base, and 6 bases lay between the germline ends. The chain's CDR3 is CASSTESNQPQHF. The CDR3 DNA reads TGTGCCAGCAGTACAGAGAGCAATCAGCCCCAGCATTTT.

The genes are TRBV29-1 and TRBJ1-2; 7 nucleotides align to TRBD1. CDR1 is SQVTM, CDR2 ANQGSEA, per germline. V was pared by 4 bases and J by 4 bases, with 0 bases of the junction left unmatched. The length of the CDR3 is 11 residues. The CDR3 sequence is CSVAGGYGYTF. The CDR3 nucleotides read TGCAGCGTTGCAGGGGGCTATGGCTACACCTTC.

This clone was picked up a small number of times. This chain connects TRBV30 to TRBJ1-1; D remains ambiguous. The ends were cut back, 7 bases at V and 1 base at J, with 10 bases in the middle. CDR1 is GTSNPN, CDR2 SVGIG, per germline (reference sequence). This CDR3 spans 12 amino acids. The DNA for the CDR3 is TGTGCCTTCCAGCGTGAGAACACTGAAGCTTTCTTT. It translates to CAFQRENTEAFF.

J is TRBJ2-7 and V is TRBV11-2; the match to TRBD2 covers 11 bases. With V trimmed by 5 bases and J by 3 bases, 12 bases remained unmatched. The germline gives CDR1 SGHAT, CDR2 FQNNGV. The CDR3 is 17 amino acids. Here the CDR3 DNA reads TGTGCCAGCAGCCCACTCTCACACGGGACTAGCGGCTACGAGCAGTACTTC. Translating it yields CASSPLSHGTSGYEQYF.